These 29 T cell receptor beta chains share one sample of origin, sequenced in a study of CD8 T cells in Susac syndrome. With random hexamers, reverse transcription was performed on roughly 0.5 to 1 ug of RNA. TCRdb fed the immunoSEQ multiplex PCR reads into MiXCR, producing one record per CDR3 protein. The table has approximately 130,000 distinct CDR3 sequences, about 90% seen once. Sequencing was performed on CD8+ T cells from PBMCs. These receptors came from a human donor with multiple sclerosis.

This clonotype has just a few counts. The chain links TRBV29-1 to TRBJ2-3, with a weak D call TRBD2 (6 bases). With 6 bases removed from V and 4 bases from J, the gap between germline ends came to 17 bases. The CDR3 is 14 residues long. CDR1 and CDR2 (germline): SQVTM, ANQGSEA. The CDR3: CSVRQEGLADTQYF. The CDR3 DNA is TGCAGCGTCCGGCAGGAGGGTTTAGCAGATACGCAGTATTTT.

The chain joins TRBV27 to TRBJ2-7, with D possibly matching TRBD2 (6 bases). Germline V gene sequence: CDR1 MNHEY, CDR2 SMNVEV (reference sequence). V lost 2 bases and J 6 bases, leaving 20 bases between the germline ends. The CDR3 sequence is 16 residues long. The CDR3 DNA is TGTGCCAGCAGTTTAACCCTTCTTACCCGCGGGGCCGAGCAGTACTTC. It translates to CASSLTLLTRGAEQYF.

The rearrangement links TRBV5-6 to TRBJ1-2, with D possibly matching TRBD1 (6 bases). The germline V gene has CDR1 SGHDT and CDR2 YYEEEE. The germline V and J ends were trimmed by 4 bases and 4 bases, with 11 bases remaining between them. The CDR3 spans 13 residues. The CDR3 reads CASSPDRIYGYTF. The CDR3 DNA is TGTGCCAGCAGCCCCGACAGGATCTATGGCTACACCTTC.

J is TRBJ2-2 and V is TRBV24-1; 8 bases map to TRBD2. Per germline, CDR1 KGHDR and CDR2 SFDVKD. V shed 2 bases, J shed 6 bases, and the junction held 1 base outside the gene matches. The CDR3 totals 14 residues. For the CDR3, the DNA is TGTGCCACCAGTGATTGGCGGGGGGCCGGGGAGCTGTTTTTT. Residues: CATSDWRGAGELFF.

This chain links TRBV27 with TRBJ1-1, with a weak D call TRBD1 (6 bases). This CDR3 spans 14 amino acids. CDR1 MNHEY and CDR2 SMNVEV come from the germline V gene (reference sequence). V was pared by 8 bases and J by 0 bases, with 13 bases between. CDR3 nucleotides: TGTGCCAGCTCTATCGGGGGCATGAACACTGAAGCTTTCTTT. Amino acids: CASSIGGMNTEAFF.

The chain recombines TRBV27 with TRBJ1-2, with D unresolved. Germline CDR1 is MNHEY and CDR2 is SMNVEV (reference sequence). This CDR3 region has 13 residues. The V end was cut by 0 bases, the J end by 5 bases, with 7 bases between. CDR3 in amino acids: CASSLSGEYGYTF. The CDR3 DNA is TGTGCCAGCAGTTTATCCGGGGAATATGGCTACACCTTC.

The chain employs TRBV9 and TRBJ2-5; TRBD2 matches 8 bases. The junction had 7 bases not matched to a gene; V was cut back by 3 bases and J by 0 bases. Germline V gives CDR1 SGDLS, CDR2 YYNGEE. The CDR3 has 16 amino acids. CDR3 nucleotides: TGTGCCAGCAGCGACGGGGGGGAGTCCCACCAAGAGACCCAGTACTTC. Translating it yields CASSDGGESHQETQYF.

The chain has TRBV5-4 and TRBJ2-5; 10 bases are shared with TRBD1. Losses at the gene ends were 3 bases for V and 5 bases for J; bases not matched to a gene: 4. Per germline, CDR1 SGHNT and CDR2 YYREEE (reference sequence). CDR3 length equals 14 residues. CDR3 loop: CASSWDRGGETQYF. CDR3 DNA: TGTGCCAGCAGCTGGGACAGGGGCGGGGAGACCCAGTACTTC.

The gene calls are TRBV28 and TRBJ1-2, with D possibly TRBD1 on 5 matching bases. From germline, CDR1 is MDHEN and CDR2 SYDVKM. V was clipped by 6 bases and J by 6 bases, with 17 bases between them. This CDR3 has 14 amino acids. This CDR3 is CASRPRDAAHGYTF. The CDR3 DNA reads as TGTGCCAGCAGGCCAAGGGACGCCGCCCATGGCTACACCTTC.

This rearrangement joins TRBV4-2 to TRBJ2-3; D perhaps matches TRBD2 (6 bases). V lost 0 bases, J lost 1 base, and 11 bases lay in between. Germline-derived CDR1 and CDR2 are LGHNA and YNFKEQ. The CDR3 consists of 16 residues. DNA of the CDR3: TGTGCCAGCAGCCAAGAAGTCGCTAGCGGCACAGATACGCAGTATTTT. This gives the protein CASSQEVASGTDTQYF.

This clonotype came up a few times. The genes are TRBV6-2 or TRBV6-3 and TRBJ2-5; D assignment may be TRBD1 or TRBD2 (5 bases each). The CDR3 runs 13 residues. The germline V gene encodes CDR1 MNHEY and CDR2 SVGEGT. V was clipped by 0 bases and J by 5 bases, with 7 bases between them. The CDR3 DNA sequence: TGTGCCAGCAGTTACTCGTGGGGGGAGACCCAGTACTTC. It yields the protein CASSYSWGETQYF.

DNA of the CDR3: TGTGCCAGCAGCTTCGGGACTAGCGGGATGCAAGAGACCCAGTACTTC. Amino acids: CASSFGTSGMQETQYF. This chain links TRBV11-2 with TRBJ2-5; TRBD2 agrees at 13 bases. This CDR3 has 16 residues. Looked up from germline, CDR1 is SGHAT and CDR2 is FQNNGV. V lost 3 bases, J lost 2 bases, and 3 bases stayed unmatched.

The chain links TRBV11-1 to TRBJ1-1, with D uncertain. CDR1 and CDR2 from the germline V gene are SGHAT and FQDESV (reference sequence). V was shortened by 1 base and J by 6 bases, with 9 bases between the two germline ends. The CDR3 has 13 residues. Here the CDR3 reads CASSLVDGAEAFF. Here the CDR3 DNA reads TGTGCCAGCAGCTTAGTTGACGGAGCTGAAGCTTTCTTT.

The chain carries TRBV12-3 or TRBV12-4 and TRBJ2-5, with TRBD2 matching over 14 bases. The CDR3 is 18 amino acids. With V trimmed by 3 bases and J by 5 bases, 11 bases remained unmatched. The CDR3 spells CASSFMSRLAGGGETQYF. The DNA of the CDR3 is TGTGCCAGCAGTTTTATGTCGAGACTAGCGGGAGGGGGGGAGACCCAGTACTTC.

The chain is built from TRBV12-3 or TRBV12-4 and TRBJ1-1; no definite D call. The germline V and J ends were trimmed by 2 bases and 3 bases, with 7 bases remaining between them. The CDR3 is 13 residues long. The CDR3 DNA is TGTGCCAGCAGTTTAATTCTGTACACTGAAGCTTTCTTT. Its translation is CASSLILYTEAFF.

The chain uses TRBV29-1 and TRBJ2-1; D ambiguous. Trimming took 0 bases from V and 14 from J, leaving 17 bases between them. This CDR3 has 13 amino acids. Germline-derived CDR1 and CDR2 are SQVTM and ANQGSEA. The CDR3 nucleotides are TGCAGCGTTGAAGAGGGATCCCGGACCTGGGAGTTCTTC. Protein product: CSVEEGSRTWEFF.

The V gene is TRBV30, the J gene TRBJ2-3; D gene ambiguous. The V end lost 0 bases, the J end lost 6 bases, and 4 bases lay between the germline ends. CDR3 length: 11 amino acids. Germline assignment: CDR1 GTSNPN and CDR2 SVGIG (reference sequence). The CDR3 loop is CAWSVRDTQYF. In DNA form, the CDR3 reads TGTGCCTGGAGTGTAAGGGATACGCAGTATTTT.

CDR3 residues: CASSYNGDPNYGYTF. For the CDR3, the DNA is TGTGCCAGCAGTTACAACGGGGATCCTAACTATGGCTACACCTTC. The chain employs TRBV6-5 and TRBJ1-2; D gene uncertain. Looked up from germline, CDR1 is MNHEY and CDR2 is SVGAGI. This CDR3 has 15 amino acids. V was shortened by 2 bases and J by 0 bases, with 10 bases between the two germline ends.

V usage is TRBV3-1 and J usage is TRBJ2-7; possible D gene TRBD2, 5 bases. The V and J ends lost 1 base and 0 bases respectively, with 13 bases between them. This CDR3 has 16 residues. Germline V gene sequence: CDR1 LGHDT, CDR2 YNNKEL (reference sequence). This CDR3 reads CASSQVTKDSSYEQYF. The CDR3 coding sequence is TGTGCCAGCAGCCAAGTTACAAAGGACTCCTCCTACGAGCAGTACTTC.

J is TRBJ2-7 and V is TRBV7-8, with 10 nucleotides matching TRBD2. Germline CDR1 is SGHVS and CDR2 is FQNEAQ. The CDR3 covers 15 residues. V dropped 5 bases and J dropped 1; count of bases not matched to a gene: 5. The CDR3 is CASSTWTSGSYEQYF. CDR3 nucleotides: TGTGCCAGCAGCACGTGGACTAGCGGATCCTACGAGCAGTACTTC.

The rearrangement links TRBV28 to TRBJ2-2, with TRBD2 as a possible D gene (6 bases). CDR3 size: 14 residues. Looked up from germline, CDR1 is MDHEN and CDR2 is SYDVKM. V lost 7 bases and J lost 5, with 14 bases in between. CDR3 bases: TGTGCCAGCACCTATAGCGGCTATACCGGGGAGCTGTTTTTT. This translates into CASTYSGYTGELFF.

The gene calls are TRBV4-1 and TRBJ1-2; perhaps TRBD1 as D (5 bases). The germline V gene has CDR1 MGHRA and CDR2 YSYEKL. CDR3 size: 13 residues. V lost 3 bases, J lost 2 bases, and 7 bases lay in between. The CDR3 coding sequence is TGCGCCAGCAGCCACGGGGGGAACTATGGCTACACCTTC. It encodes CASSHGGNYGYTF.

The chain is built from TRBV12-5 and TRBJ2-2; D might be TRBD1 (6 bases). V was shortened by 2 bases and J by 0 bases, with 13 bases between the two germline ends. This CDR3 region has 17 residues. The germline V gene encodes CDR1 LGHNT and CDR2 FRNRAP. The CDR3 bases are TGTGCTAGTGGTTTGCCCCCGGACAGAACGAACACCGGGGAGCTGTTTTTT. Its protein product is CASGLPPDRTNTGELFF.

In DNA form, the CDR3 reads TGTGCCTGGGGGGACCTGCCGAGCTACGAGCAGTACTTC. It encodes CAWGDLPSYEQYF. The chain links TRBV30 to TRBJ2-7, with D perhaps TRBD1 or TRBD2 (5 bases each). Trimming took 5 bases from V and 3 from J, leaving 14 bases between them. The CDR3 is made up of 13 amino acids. Germline assignment: CDR1 GTSNPN and CDR2 SVGIG (reference sequence).

This chain links TRBV27 with TRBJ2-7, with TRBD2 matching 11 bases. Germline V lookup: CDR1 MNHEY, CDR2 SMNVEV (reference sequence). Losses at the gene ends were 2 bases for V and 4 bases for J; bases not matched to a gene: 10. The CDR3 covers 17 residues. In DNA form, the CDR3 reads TGTGCCAGCAGTTTAGGGGTAGCGGGAGGGCTCTTTTACGAGCAGTACTTC. This codes for CASSLGVAGGLFYEQYF.

V is TRBV27 and J is TRBJ2-7; no clear D gene. The CDR3 runs to 13 residues. Germline CDR1 reads MNHEY; CDR2 reads SMNVEV (reference sequence). Deletions cut 3 bases from V and 1 base from J, with 7 bases between. The CDR3 is CASSLSESYEQYF. The CDR3 DNA reads as TGTGCCAGCAGTTTGTCGGAATCCTACGAGCAGTACTTC.

The chain carries TRBV7-9 and TRBJ1-1; possibly TRBD1 for D (6 bases). The CDR3 has 13 residues. The V gene lost 1 base and the J gene lost 11 bases, with 14 bases spanning the gap. Germline loops: CDR1 SEHNR, CDR2 FQNEAQ (reference sequence). The CDR3: CASSLEGGGEAFF. The CDR3 coding sequence is TGTGCCAGCAGCTTAGAAGGAGGGGGGGAGGCTTTCTTT. Using reference TRBV7-9 and TRBJ1-1 for the parts outside the CDR3, the full variable domain is DTGVSQNPRHKITKRGQNVTFRCDPISEHNRLYWYRQTLGQGPEFLTYFQNEAQLEKSRLLSDRFSAERPKGSFSTLEIQRTEQGDSAMYLCASSLEGGGEAFFGQGTRLTVV.

The chain combines TRBV27 with TRBJ1-1; no firm D call. V was shortened by 8 bases and J by 3 bases, with 13 bases between the two germline ends. The CDR3 totals 13 residues. CDR1 and CDR2 (germline): MNHEY, SMNVEV (reference sequence). The CDR3 region has the DNA TGTGCCAGCCGGCTAGGTAGGTACACTGAAGCTTTCTTT. Translated, it gives CASRLGRYTEAFF.

The gene calls are TRBV14 and TRBJ2-2; a possible D gene is TRBD2 (5 bases). CDR3 length: 15 residues. V lost 0 bases, J lost 3 bases, and 8 bases lay in between. Germline V lookup: CDR1 SGHDN, CDR2 FVKESK. CDR3 loop: CASSQDPSYTGELFF. The CDR3 nucleotides read TGTGCCAGCAGCCAAGATCCTAGCTACACCGGGGAGCTGTTTTTT.